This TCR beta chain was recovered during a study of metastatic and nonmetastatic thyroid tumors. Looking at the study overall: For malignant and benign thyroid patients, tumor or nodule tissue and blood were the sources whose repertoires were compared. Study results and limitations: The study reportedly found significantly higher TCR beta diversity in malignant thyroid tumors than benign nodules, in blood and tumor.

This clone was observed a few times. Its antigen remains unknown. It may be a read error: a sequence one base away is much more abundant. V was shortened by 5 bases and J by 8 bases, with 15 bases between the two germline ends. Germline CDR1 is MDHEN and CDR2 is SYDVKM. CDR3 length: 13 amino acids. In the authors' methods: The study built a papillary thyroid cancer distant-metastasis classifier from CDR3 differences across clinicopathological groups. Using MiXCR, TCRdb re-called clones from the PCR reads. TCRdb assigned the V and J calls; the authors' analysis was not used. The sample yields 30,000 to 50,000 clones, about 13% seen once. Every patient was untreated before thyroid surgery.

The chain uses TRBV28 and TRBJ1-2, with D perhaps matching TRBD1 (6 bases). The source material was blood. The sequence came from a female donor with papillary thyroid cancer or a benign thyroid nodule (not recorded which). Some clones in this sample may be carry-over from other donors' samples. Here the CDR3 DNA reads TGTGCCAGCAGTCCGGGACATACTAGGGGCTACACCTTC. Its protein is CASSPGHTRGYTF.